Listed below are T cell receptor beta chains from one sample, sequenced in a study of T cell changes during pregnancy in multiple sclerosis. The table came from immunoSEQ multiplex PCR; TCRdb's copy has only in-frame clones and leaves some out. The sample holds 85,000 to 90,000 clones, 94% seen once. The specimen was peripheral blood, collected after pregnancy. Receptor source: a female donor in good health, enrolled as a control in a pregnancy study. The CDR3 runs from the conserved cysteine through the conserved F or W. A D gene is named only where the DNA matches it firmly. Some rows mark clone size as missing; the rest say once, few, many or name a class of expanded clone.

D	V	size	length	J	CDR3	DNA
-	TRBV6-1	-	16	TRBJ2-2	CASSEMSVFNTGELFF	TGTGCCAGCAGTGAAATGAGCGTTTTTAACACCGGGGAGCTGTTTTTT
-	TRBV15	once	12	TRBJ2-3	CATSAGTDTQYF	TGTGCCACCAGCGCGGGGACAGATACGCAGTATTTT
TRBD2	TRBV4-2	-	16	TRBJ2-1	CASSQAAGGSYNEQFF	TGTGCCAGCAGCCAAGCAGCGGGAGGCTCCTACAATGAGCAGTTCTTC
-	TRBV29-1	-	11	TRBJ1-1	CSVIQGPGAFF	TGCAGCGTTATTCAGGGGCCCGGAGCTTTCTTT
TRBD2	TRBV4-2	once	21	TRBJ2-2	CASSQEVPGTSGRGSTGELFF	TGTGCCAGCAGCCAAGAAGTCCCCGGGACTAGCGGGAGGGGCAGCACCGGGGAGCTGTTTTTT
TRBD1	TRBV7-9	once	16	TRBJ2-7	CASSSRGDRQSYEQYF	TGTGCCAGCAGTTCACGCGGGGACAGGCAATCCTACGAGCAGTACTTC
TRBD2	TRBV5-4	-	16	TRBJ2-1	CASSLDTSVVHNEQFF	TGTGCCAGCAGCTTAGATACTAGCGTAGTCCACAATGAGCAGTTCTTC
-	TRBV9	-	12	TRBJ2-7	CASSVEGGKQYF	TGTGCCAGCAGCGTAGAAGGCGGGAAGCAGTACTTC
-	TRBV6-6	once	14	TRBJ1-2	CASSYGTGLEGYTF	TGTGCCAGCAGTTATGGAACAGGGCTTGAGGGCTACACCTTC
TRBD1	TRBV4-2	-	16	TRBJ2-7	CASSQDRTGYSYEQYF	TGTGCCAGCAGCCAAGATAGGACAGGATACTCCTACGAGCAGTACTTC